This is a list of T cell receptor beta chains from one sample in a study of blood T cell repertoires in COVID-19. TCRdb keeps only in-frame clones here, not all; method: immunoSEQ multiplex PCR. The table includes 65,000 to 85,000 clones, over 70% detected once. The sequenced sample was peripheral blood. These receptors were taken from a human donor in a cohort sampled during active COVID-19. Each CDR3 is given with its conserved first and last residue. Each record gives: V gene, D gene, clone size, J gene, CDR3 protein, CDR3 DNA. The D gene is left open where the match is weak. Rows give clone size only sometimes, using once, few, many, or a class for an expanded clone.

>TRBV2|TRBD2|.|TRBJ2-1
CASSEETSGLREFF
TGTGCCAGCAGTGAAGAGACTAGCGGGTTAAGAGAGTTCTTC
>TRBV7-9|.|.|TRBJ2-2
CASSPRLTGELFF
TGTGCCAGCAGCCCCAGGCTCACCGGGGAGCTGTTTTTT
>TRBV19|TRBD1|.|TRBJ1-5
CASSIERDRGGNQPQHF
TGTGCCAGTAGTATAGAAAGGGACAGGGGGGGCAATCAGCCCCAGCATTTT
>TRBV7-6|TRBD1|.|TRBJ2-6
CASSSQGAGANVLTF
TGTGCCAGCAGCTCACAGGGGGCTGGGGCCAACGTCCTGACTTTC
>TRBV27|.|.|TRBJ2-7
CASSLLGGRVYEQYF
TGTGCCAGCAGTTTATTAGGCGGCAGGGTTTACGAGCAGTACTTC
>TRBV6-2/TRBV6-3|TRBD1|once|TRBJ1-5
CASSYPLTGGLLSYPNQPQHF
TGTGCCAGCAGTTACCCCTTGACAGGGGGGCTATTATCATACCCAAATCAGCCCCAGCATTTT
>TRBV2|.|.|TRBJ1-2
CASSESIYGYTF
TGTGCCAGCAGTGAATCTATCTATGGCTACACCTTC
>TRBV4-1|.|.|TRBJ1-2
CASSQARGGDANYGYTF
TGCGCCAGCAGCCAAGCTAGGGGGGGCGACGCTAACTATGGCTACACCTTC
>TRBV12-3/TRBV12-4|TRBD1|.|TRBJ2-4
CASNTGVKNIQYF
TGTGCCAGCAACACAGGGGTCAAAAACATTCAGTACTTC
>TRBV27|TRBD2|few|TRBJ2-3
CASSGLAGGGTDTQYF
TGTGCCAGCAGTGGACTAGCGGGAGGAGGCACAGATACGCAGTATTTT
>TRBV5-1|.|.|TRBJ2-2
CASSQDTGELFF
TGCGCCAGCAGCCAGGACACCGGGGAGCTGTTTTTT
>TRBV9|TRBD1|few|TRBJ1-1
CASSATGQTMNTEAFF
TGTGCCAGCAGCGCCACGGGACAGACCATGAACACTGAAGCTTTCTTT
>TRBV19|TRBD1|.|TRBJ1-2
CASSILLGTGGNYGYTF
TGTGCCAGTAGTATATTGCTGGGGACAGGGGGGAACTATGGCTACACCTTC
>TRBV7-2|.|.|TRBJ2-1
CASSLVRGSEQFF
TGTGCCAGCAGCTTAGTCCGGGGTAGTGAGCAGTTCTTC
>TRBV7-9|.|.|TRBJ2-7
CASSLIVAGWGDEQYF
TGTGCCAGCAGCTTAATTGTTGCGGGGTGGGGAGACGAGCAGTACTTC
>TRBV4-1|.|few|TRBJ1-1
CASSLLEGVNTEAFF
TGCGCCAGCAGCCTGCTCGAGGGCGTGAACACTGAAGCTTTCTTT
>TRBV18|.|.|TRBJ1-1
CASSQHVETEAFF
TGTGCCAGCTCCCAACATGTGGAGACTGAAGCTTTCTTT
>TRBV4-1|TRBD1|medium-sized|TRBJ1-4
CASSELTGGSEKLFF
TGCGCCAGCAGCGAACTGACAGGGGGCTCTGAAAAACTGTTTTTT
>TRBV6-5|.|.|TRBJ1-5
CASSYGQGNQPQHF
TGTGCCAGCAGTTACGGGCAGGGCAATCAGCCCCAGCATTTT
>TRBV5-4|.|.|TRBJ2-7
CASSLEAGALYEQYF
TGTGCCAGCAGCTTGGAGGCGGGGGCTCTCTACGAGCAGTACTTC
>TRBV20-1|.|few|TRBJ2-1
CSASWGRNPYNEQFF
TGCAGTGCTAGTTGGGGCCGTAATCCCTACAATGAGCAGTTCTTC
>TRBV15|.|.|TRBJ1-4
CATSSQKVGGEKLFF
TGTGCCACCAGCAGTCAGAAGGTGGGAGGGGAAAAACTGTTTTTT
>TRBV10-2|TRBD2|once|TRBJ2-1
CASRLADNNEQFF
TGCGCCAGCAGACTAGCGGATAATAATGAGCAGTTCTTC
>TRBV4-1|TRBD1|.|TRBJ1-6
CASSPWTGYRYNSPLHF
TGCGCCAGCAGCCCGTGGACAGGGTATCGATATAATTCACCCCTCCACTTT
>TRBV19|.|.|TRBJ2-4
CASSKDRSGGLAKNIQYF
TGTGCCAGTAGTAAAGACAGGTCGGGGGGACTAGCCAAAAACATTCAGTACTTC
>TRBV30|TRBD1|.|TRBJ2-3
CAWVDRAADTQYF
TGTGCCTGGGTCGACAGGGCGGCAGATACGCAGTATTTT
>TRBV5-1|TRBD2|medium-sized|TRBJ2-1
CASAGLAVRDEQFF
TGCGCCAGCGCAGGGCTAGCGGTTCGCGATGAGCAGTTCTTC
>TRBV19|TRBD2|.|TRBJ2-5
CASRLAGEETQYF
TGTGCCAGCAGACTAGCGGGAGAAGAGACCCAGTACTTC
>TRBV28|TRBD1|.|TRBJ1-5
CASSGLQGSQPQHF
TGTGCCAGCAGTGGATTACAGGGGAGTCAGCCCCAGCATTTT
>TRBV5-1|TRBD1|.|TRBJ1-5
CASSLSGTGGNQPQHF
TGCGCCAGCAGCTTGTCCGGGACAGGGGGAAATCAGCCCCAGCATTTT